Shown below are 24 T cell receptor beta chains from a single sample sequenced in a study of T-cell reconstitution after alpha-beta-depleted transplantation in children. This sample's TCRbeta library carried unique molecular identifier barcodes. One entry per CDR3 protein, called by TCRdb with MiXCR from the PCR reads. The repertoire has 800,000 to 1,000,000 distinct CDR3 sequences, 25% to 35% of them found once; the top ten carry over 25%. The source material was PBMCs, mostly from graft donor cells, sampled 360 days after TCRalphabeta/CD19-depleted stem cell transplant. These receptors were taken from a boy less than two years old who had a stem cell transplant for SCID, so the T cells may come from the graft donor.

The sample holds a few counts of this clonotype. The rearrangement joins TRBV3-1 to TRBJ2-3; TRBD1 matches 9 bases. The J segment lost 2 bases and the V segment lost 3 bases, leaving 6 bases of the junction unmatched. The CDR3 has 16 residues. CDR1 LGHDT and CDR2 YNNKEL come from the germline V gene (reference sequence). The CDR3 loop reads CASSHVDRGSTDTQYF. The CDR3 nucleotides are TGTGCCAGCAGCCACGTGGACAGGGGATCCACAGATACGCAGTATTTT.

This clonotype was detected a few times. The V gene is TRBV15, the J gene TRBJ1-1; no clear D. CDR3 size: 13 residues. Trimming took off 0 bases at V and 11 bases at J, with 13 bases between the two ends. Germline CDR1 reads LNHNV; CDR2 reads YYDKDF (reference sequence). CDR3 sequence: CATSRDLWPGAFF. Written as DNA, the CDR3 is TGTGCCACCAGCAGAGATCTCTGGCCTGGGGCTTTCTTT.

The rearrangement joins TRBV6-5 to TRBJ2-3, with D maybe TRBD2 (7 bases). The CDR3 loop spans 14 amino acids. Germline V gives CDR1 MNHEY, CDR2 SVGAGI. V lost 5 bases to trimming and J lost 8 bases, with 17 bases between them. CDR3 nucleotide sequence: TGTGCCAGCAGTAGGGGGGGGGAGTCGGGTACGCAGTATTTT. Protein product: CASSRGGESGTQYF.

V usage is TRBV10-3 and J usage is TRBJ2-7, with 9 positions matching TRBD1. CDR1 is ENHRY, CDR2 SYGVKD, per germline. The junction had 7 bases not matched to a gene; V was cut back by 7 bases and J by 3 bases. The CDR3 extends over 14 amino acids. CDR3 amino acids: CAIKGDREFYEQYF. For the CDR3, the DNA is TGTGCCATCAAGGGGGACAGGGAATTCTACGAGCAGTACTTC.

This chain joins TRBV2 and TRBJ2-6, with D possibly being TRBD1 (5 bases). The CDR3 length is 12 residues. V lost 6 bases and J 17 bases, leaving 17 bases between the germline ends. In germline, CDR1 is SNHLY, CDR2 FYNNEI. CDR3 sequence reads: CASSPGSRVMTF. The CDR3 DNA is TGTGCCAGCAGCCCCGGAAGCAGGGTCATGACTTTC.

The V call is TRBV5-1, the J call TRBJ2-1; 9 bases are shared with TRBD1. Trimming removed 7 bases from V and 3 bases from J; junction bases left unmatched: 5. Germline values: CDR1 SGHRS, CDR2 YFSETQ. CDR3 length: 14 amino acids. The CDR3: CASAEGQGYNEQFF. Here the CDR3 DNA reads TGCGCCAGCGCTGAGGGACAGGGCTACAATGAGCAGTTCTTC. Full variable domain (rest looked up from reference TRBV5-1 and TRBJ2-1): KAGVTQTPRYLIKTRGQQVTLSCSPISGHRSVSWYQQTPGQGLQFLFEYFSETQRNKGNFPGRFSGRQFSNSRSEMNVSTLELGDSALYLCASAEGQGYNEQFFGPGTRLTVL.

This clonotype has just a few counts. The DNA for the CDR3 is TGTGCCAGCAGCGTAGGCGGGAACCACGAGCAGTACTTC. Its protein is CASSVGGNHEQYF. V gene TRBV9 combines with J gene TRBJ2-7; a weak D match, TRBD2 (6 bases). Trimming pared 0 bases from V and 5 bases from J, leaving 9 bases between. CDR3 size: 13 residues. Germline assignment: CDR1 SGDLS and CDR2 YYNGEE.

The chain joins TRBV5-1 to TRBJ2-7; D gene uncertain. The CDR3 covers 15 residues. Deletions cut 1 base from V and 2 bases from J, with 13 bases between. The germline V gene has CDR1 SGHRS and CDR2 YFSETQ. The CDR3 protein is CASSLIGPSTYEQYF. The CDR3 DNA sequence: TGCGCCAGCAGCTTGATTGGTCCCTCGACCTACGAGCAGTACTTC. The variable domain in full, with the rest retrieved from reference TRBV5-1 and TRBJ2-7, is KAGVTQTPRYLIKTRGQQVTLSCSPISGHRSVSWYQQTPGQGLQFLFEYFSETQRNKGNFPGRFSGRQFSNSRSEMNVSTLELGDSALYLCASSLIGPSTYEQYFGPGTRLTVT.

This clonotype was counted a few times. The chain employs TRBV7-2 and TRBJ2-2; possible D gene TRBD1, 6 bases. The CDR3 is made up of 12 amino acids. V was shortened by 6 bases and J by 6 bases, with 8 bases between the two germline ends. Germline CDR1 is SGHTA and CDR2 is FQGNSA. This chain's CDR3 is CASRWTAGELFF. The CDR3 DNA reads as TGTGCCAGCAGATGGACAGCCGGGGAGCTGTTTTTT.

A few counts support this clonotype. In DNA form, the CDR3 reads TGTGCCACCAGTGAGGCGACAGGGGGCCAAGAGACCCAGTACTTC. This translates into CATSEATGGQETQYF. The rearrangement joins TRBV24-1 to TRBJ2-5, with 9 bases lining up with TRBD1. CDR3 length equals 15 residues. Per the germline V gene, CDR1 is KGHDR and CDR2 is SFDVKD. V shed 4 bases and J 1 base; nucleotides not matched to a gene: 3.

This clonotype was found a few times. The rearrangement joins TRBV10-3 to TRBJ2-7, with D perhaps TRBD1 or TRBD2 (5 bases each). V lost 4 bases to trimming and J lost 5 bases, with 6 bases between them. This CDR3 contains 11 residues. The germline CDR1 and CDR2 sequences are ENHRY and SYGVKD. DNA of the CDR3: TGTGCCATCAGTGGGGACCACGAGCAGTACTTC. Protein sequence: CAISGDHEQYF.

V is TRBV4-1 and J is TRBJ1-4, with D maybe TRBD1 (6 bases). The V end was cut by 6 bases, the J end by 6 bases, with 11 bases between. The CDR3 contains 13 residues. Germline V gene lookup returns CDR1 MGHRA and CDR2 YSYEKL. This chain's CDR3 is CASRGPGDEKLFF. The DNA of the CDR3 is TGCGCCAGCAGGGGGCCAGGGGATGAAAAACTGTTTTTT.

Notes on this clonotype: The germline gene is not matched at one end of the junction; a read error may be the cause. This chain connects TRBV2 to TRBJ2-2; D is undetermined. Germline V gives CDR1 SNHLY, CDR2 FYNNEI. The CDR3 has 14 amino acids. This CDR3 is CASKGVRNTGELFF. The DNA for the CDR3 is TGTGCAAGCAAGGGTGTCAGGAACACCGGGGAGCTGTTTTTT.

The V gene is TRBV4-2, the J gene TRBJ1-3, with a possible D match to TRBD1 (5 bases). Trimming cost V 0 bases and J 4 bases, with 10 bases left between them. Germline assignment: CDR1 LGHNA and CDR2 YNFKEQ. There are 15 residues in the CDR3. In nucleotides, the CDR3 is TGTGCCAGCAGCCAAGAAGGCCGGGGCGGAAACACCATATATTTT. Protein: CASSQEGRGGNTIYF.

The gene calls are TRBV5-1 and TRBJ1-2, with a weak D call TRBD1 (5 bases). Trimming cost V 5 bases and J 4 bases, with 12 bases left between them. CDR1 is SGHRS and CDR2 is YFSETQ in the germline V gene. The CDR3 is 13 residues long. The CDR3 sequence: CASRVTEPYGYTF. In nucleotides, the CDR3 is TGCGCCAGCAGAGTGACAGAGCCCTATGGCTACACCTTC.

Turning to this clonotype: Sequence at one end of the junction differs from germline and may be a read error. CDR3 protein: CASSSTDDTFTDMQYF. CDR3 nucleotide sequence: TGTGCCAGCAGCTCGACAGACGATACTTTCACAGATATGCAGTATTTT. The chain has TRBV7-2 and TRBJ2-3; maybe TRBD1 (5 bases). Germline V lookup: CDR1 SGHTA, CDR2 FQGNSA. CDR3 length equals 16 residues.

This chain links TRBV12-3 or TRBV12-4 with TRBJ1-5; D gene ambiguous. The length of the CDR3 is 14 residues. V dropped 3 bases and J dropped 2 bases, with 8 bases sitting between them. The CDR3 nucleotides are TGTGCCAGCAGTTTTAATACAGGCAATCAGCCCCAGCATTTT. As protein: CASSFNTGNQPQHF.

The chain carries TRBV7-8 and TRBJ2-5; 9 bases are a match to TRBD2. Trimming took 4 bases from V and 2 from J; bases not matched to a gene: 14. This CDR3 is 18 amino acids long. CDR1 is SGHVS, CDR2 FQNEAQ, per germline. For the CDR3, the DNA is TGTGCCAGCAGCTCCCCAAGGTCCAGCGGGGGGTTACAAGAGACCCAGTACTTC. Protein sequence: CASSSPRSSGGLQETQYF.

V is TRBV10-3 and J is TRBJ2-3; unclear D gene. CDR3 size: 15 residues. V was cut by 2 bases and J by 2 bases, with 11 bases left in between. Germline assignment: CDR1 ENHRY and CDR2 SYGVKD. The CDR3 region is CAISEGRRDTDTQYF. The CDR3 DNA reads TGTGCCATCAGTGAGGGCAGGCGTGACACAGATACGCAGTATTTT.

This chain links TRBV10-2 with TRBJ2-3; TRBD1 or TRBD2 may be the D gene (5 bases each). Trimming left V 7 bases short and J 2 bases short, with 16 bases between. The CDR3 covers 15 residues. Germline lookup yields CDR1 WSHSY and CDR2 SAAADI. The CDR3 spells CASNLNRDHTDTQYF. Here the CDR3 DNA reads TGCGCCAGCAACCTGAACCGGGACCACACAGATACGCAGTATTTT.

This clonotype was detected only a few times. For the CDR3, the DNA is TGCAGCGTGAAATATACGGGCATTACCTACGAGCAGTACTTC. This encodes CSVKYTGITYEQYF. The V gene is TRBV29-1, the J gene TRBJ2-7; D uncertain. The ends were cut back, 6 bases at V and 2 bases at J, with 17 bases in the middle. The germline V gene has CDR1 SQVTM and CDR2 ANQGSEA. The CDR3 totals 14 residues.

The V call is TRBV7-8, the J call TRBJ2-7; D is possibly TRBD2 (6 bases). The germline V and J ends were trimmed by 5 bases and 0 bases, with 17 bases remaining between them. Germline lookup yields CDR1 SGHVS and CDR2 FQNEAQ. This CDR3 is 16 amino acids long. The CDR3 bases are TGTGCCAGCAGCCCCTGGGTTGGAGGGAACTCCTACGAGCAGTACTTC. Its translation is CASSPWVGGNSYEQYF.

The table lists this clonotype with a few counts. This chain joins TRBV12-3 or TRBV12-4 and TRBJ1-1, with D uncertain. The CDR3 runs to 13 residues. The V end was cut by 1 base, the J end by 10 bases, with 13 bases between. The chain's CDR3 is CASSLDWRTGAFF. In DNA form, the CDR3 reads TGTGCCAGCAGTTTAGATTGGCGGACGGGAGCTTTCTTT.

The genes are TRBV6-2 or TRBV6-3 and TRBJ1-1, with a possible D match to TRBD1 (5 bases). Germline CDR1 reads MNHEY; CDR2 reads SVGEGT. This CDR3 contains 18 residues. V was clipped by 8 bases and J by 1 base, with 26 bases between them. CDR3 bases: TGTGCCAGCCACAGTGGGGGATTCGGGAGGGACGGGAACACTGAAGCTTTCTTT. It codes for CASHSGGFGRDGNTEAFF.